One sample yielded the 27 T cell receptor beta chains listed below, sequenced in a study of blood T cell repertoires in COVID-19. This table comes from immunoSEQ multiplex PCR, and its TCRdb copy is limited to in-frame clones, with some not included. The table includes about 100,000 clones, over 80% detected once. The sample comprised peripheral blood. These receptors all come from a man between 50 and 59 years old with active COVID-19.

This clone was seen once. The rearrangement joins TRBV24-1 to TRBJ1-2; TRBD1 is a possible D gene (6 bases). The CDR3 has 11 amino acids. V was clipped by 12 bases and J by 5 bases, with 12 bases between them. The V gene's germline CDR1 is KGHDR and CDR2 SFDVKD. CDR3 nucleotide sequence: TGTGCCGCCGGAGACAGGTATGGCTACACCTTC. This encodes CAAGDRYGYTF.

This sequence joins TRBV11-2 and TRBJ2-7; a possible D gene is TRBD1 (5 bases). The germline CDR1 and CDR2 sequences are SGHAT and FQNNGV. V gave up 5 bases and J gave up 1 base, with 12 bases separating them. The CDR3 runs to 14 residues. CDR3 region: CASSPRTLSYEQYF. The CDR3 region has the DNA TGTGCCAGCAGCCCGCGGACACTATCCTACGAGCAGTACTTC.

The chain uses TRBV28 and TRBJ1-6; D may be TRBD1 (5 bases). The CDR3 has 14 residues. Germline values: CDR1 MDHEN, CDR2 SYDVKM. Trimming removed 2 bases from V and 9 bases from J, with 11 bases in between. The CDR3 reads CASSLGRVVSPLHF. Here the CDR3 DNA reads TGTGCCAGCAGTTTAGGCAGGGTTGTTTCACCCCTCCACTTT.

The chain combines TRBV18 with TRBJ1-1; TRBD1 matches at 8 bases. The CDR3 sequence is 14 residues long. CDR1 is KGHSH, CDR2 LQKENI, per germline. After removal of 4 bases from V and 6 bases from J, the junction contained 7 bases not matched to a gene. CDR3 sequence (DNA): TGTGCCAGCTCACTCGGGACAGGCGGTCCTGAAGCTTTCTTT. Protein product: CASSLGTGGPEAFF.

The chain recombines TRBV30 with TRBJ2-1; 13 nucleotides line up with TRBD2. This CDR3 is 16 amino acids long. J lost 9 bases, V lost 5 bases, and 13 bases had no gene match. Germline CDR1 reads GTSNPN; CDR2 reads SVGIG (reference sequence). The CDR3 reads CAWALAGGPSVSEQFF. Written as DNA, the CDR3 is TGTGCCTGGGCACTAGCGGGAGGGCCTTCGGTCAGTGAGCAGTTCTTC.

The table lists this clone with a count of one. The gene calls are TRBV2 and TRBJ2-7; a weak D match, TRBD1 (5 bases). This CDR3 is built from 11 residues. The V gene's germline CDR1 is SNHLY and CDR2 FYNNEI. Trimming left V 6 bases short and J 4 bases short, with 7 bases between. CDR3 loop: CASRGRYEQYF. The CDR3 coding sequence is TGTGCCAGCAGGGGGCGGTACGAGCAGTACTTC. Combining the CDR3 with reference TRBV2 and TRBJ2-7 gives the whole variable domain EPEVTQTPSHQVTQMGQEVILRCVPISNHLYFYWYRQILGQKVEFLVSFYNNEISEKSEIFDDQFSVERPDGSNFTLKIRSTKLEDSAMYFCASRGRYEQYFGPGTRLTVT.

V gene TRBV3-1 (or the pseudogene TRBV3-2) combines with J gene TRBJ2-5; 8 nucleotides line up with TRBD2. V shed 2 bases, J shed 2 bases, and the junction held 4 bases outside the gene matches. The CDR3 extends over 15 amino acids. The germline gives CDR1 LGHDT, CDR2 YNNKEL (reference sequence). The CDR3 nucleotides read TGTGCCAGCAGCCAAAGCGGGGGTTTACAAGAGACCCAGTACTTC. The encoded protein is CASSQSGGLQETQYF.

The genes are TRBV6-1 and TRBJ2-3, with TRBD2 identical over 13 bases. Trimming removed 2 bases from V and 6 bases from J; junction bases left unmatched: 5. The CDR3 has 16 residues. Germline V gene data show CDR1 as MNHNS and CDR2 as SASEGT. The CDR3 nucleotides are TGTGCCAGCAGTGAAAGGACTAGCGGGAGTGGTGATACGCAGTATTTT. Residues: CASSERTSGSGDTQYF.

This chain joins TRBV19 and TRBJ1-5; D gene unclear. Germline assignment: CDR1 LNHDA and CDR2 SQIVND (reference sequence). This CDR3 is built from 15 residues. Trimming shortened V by 5 bases and J by 2 bases, and 13 bases separated the two germline ends. The CDR3 protein is CASSGVESGNQPQHF. DNA for the CDR3: TGTGCCAGTAGTGGTGTTGAGTCCGGCAATCAGCCCCAGCATTTT. Full variable domain (missing parts from reference TRBV19 and TRBJ1-5): DGGITQSPKYLFRKEGQNVTLSCEQNLNHDAMYWYRQDPGQGLRLIYYSQIVNDFQKGDIAEGYSVSREKKESFPLTVTSAQKNPTAFYLCASSGVESGNQPQHFGDGTRLSIL.

As DNA, the CDR3 is TGTGCCAGCAGGGGACAGTTCAATCAGCCCCAGCATTTT. Amino acids: CASRGQFNQPQHF. V usage is TRBV12-3 or TRBV12-4 and J usage is TRBJ1-5, with 7 bases aligning to TRBD1. This CDR3 has 13 residues. Germline trimming cut 6 bases from V and 3 bases from J; bases unmatched to any gene: 2.

The chain has TRBV18 and TRBJ2-1; D possibly corresponds to TRBD2 (6 bases). Trimming cost V 0 bases and J 1 base, with 10 bases left between them. This CDR3 is 16 amino acids long. Germline V gives CDR1 KGHSH, CDR2 LQKENI. The CDR3 coding sequence is TGTGCCAGCTCACCACCAGCACGGGGGTCCTACAATGAGCAGTTCTTC. Translated: CASSPPARGSYNEQFF.

The chain joins TRBV6-5 to TRBJ2-1; TRBD1 might be the D (6 bases). V lost 5 bases and J 5 bases, leaving 13 bases between the germline ends. The CDR3 runs 14 residues. The germline V gene encodes CDR1 MNHEY and CDR2 SVGAGI. CDR3 coding DNA: TGTGCCAGCAGTCGACAGGTCGGAGACAATGAGCAGTTCTTC. Encoded protein: CASSRQVGDNEQFF.

V is TRBV10-2 and J is TRBJ2-7; 11 nucleotides line up with TRBD2. The germline gives CDR1 WSHSY, CDR2 SAAADI. V trimming: 5 bases; J trimming: 2 bases; junction bases outside the gene matches: 5. CDR3 length: 15 residues. As DNA, the CDR3 is TGCGCCAGCAGTCTGGGACTAGCGGCACCCTACGAGCAGTACTTC. It encodes CASSLGLAAPYEQYF.

The chain employs TRBV23-1 and TRBJ1-5; D gene ambiguous. TRBV23-1 is an ORF; its function is uncertain. The V end lost 6 bases, the J end lost 0 bases, and 18 bases lay between the germline ends. This CDR3 comprises 17 residues. CDR3: CASSRRIRGHSNQPQHF. The DNA for the CDR3 is TGCGCCAGCAGCCGCAGAATACGAGGGCATAGCAATCAGCCCCAGCATTTT.

This chain uses TRBV28 with TRBJ1-5; 9 nucleotides align to TRBD1. The CDR3 consists of 16 residues. With 5 bases clipped from V and 7 bases from J, the junction kept 12 bases outside the gene matches. CDR1 and CDR2 (germline): MDHEN, SYDVKM. The CDR3 bases are TGTGCCAGCAGTAGATCACAGGGGGCTTGGGGACAGCCCCAGCATTTT. This encodes CASSRSQGAWGQPQHF.

The CDR3 protein is CASRTGGNNEQYF. The CDR3 nucleotides read TGTGCCAGCAGGACAGGGGGCAACAACGAGCAGTACTTC. The genes are TRBV6-5 and TRBJ2-7; 10 bases map to TRBD1. The length of the CDR3 is 13 residues. J gave up 5 bases and V 6 bases, and 4 bases lay outside the gene matches. The germline CDR1 and CDR2 sequences are MNHEY and SVGAGI.

The J gene is TRBJ2-5, the V gene TRBV7-9, with D perhaps TRBD2 (6 bases). V dropped 4 bases and J dropped 5 bases, with 23 bases sitting between them. The length of the CDR3 is 17 residues. Germline-derived CDR1 and CDR2 are SEHNR and FQNEAQ (reference sequence). The CDR3 spells CASSSGLQGGLRETQYF. CDR3 bases: TGTGCCAGCAGCTCCGGGCTCCAGGGAGGTTTGCGTGAGACCCAGTACTTC.

The genes are TRBV28 and TRBJ1-5, with D hard to call. V lost 0 bases to trimming and J lost 0 bases, with 15 bases between them. CDR3 length equals 18 residues. CDR1 and CDR2 from the germline V gene are MDHEN and SYDVKM. In nucleotides, the CDR3 is TGTGCCAGCAGTTTATGGTTGACTGGGGAGGATAGCAATCAGCCCCAGCATTTT. Residues: CASSLWLTGEDSNQPQHF. The full variable domain, completed using reference TRBV28 and TRBJ1-5, is DVKVTQSSRYLVKRTGEKVFLECVQDMDHENMFWYRQDPGLGLRLIYFSYDVKMKEKGDIPEGYSVSREKKERFSLILESASTNQTSMYLCASSLWLTGEDSNQPQHFGDGTRLSIL.

The CDR3 spells CSVADSGSTDTQYF. CDR3 bases: TGCAGCGTAGCGGACAGTGGTAGCACAGATACGCAGTATTTT. The chain employs TRBV29-1 and TRBJ2-3; TRBD1 is a possible D gene (6 bases). Germline V gene data show CDR1 as SQVTM and CDR2 as ANQGSEA. V shed 6 bases and J shed 0 bases, with 13 bases lying between them. This CDR3 region has 14 residues.

The chain uses TRBV5-1 and TRBJ2-5, with 16 bases matching TRBD2. The CDR3 consists of 16 residues. With V trimmed by 4 bases and J by 2 bases, 2 bases remained unmatched. The germline CDR1 and CDR2 sequences are SGHRS and YFSETQ. CDR3 sequence: CASSQGLAGGQETQYF. In DNA, the CDR3 is TGCGCCAGCAGCCAGGGACTAGCGGGAGGGCAAGAGACCCAGTACTTC.

The chain uses TRBV5-5 and TRBJ1-1; D call uncertain. The CDR3 totals 14 residues. The germline V and J ends were trimmed by 4 bases and 1 base, with 11 bases remaining between them. The V gene's germline CDR1 is SGHKS and CDR2 YYEKEE (reference sequence). The CDR3 spells CASSRMTGNTEAFF. The CDR3 DNA sequence: TGTGCCAGCAGCCGAATGACGGGGAACACTGAAGCTTTCTTT.

The chain carries TRBV9 and TRBJ2-2; TRBD1 agrees at 7 bases. The CDR3 loop spans 16 amino acids. V was pared by 4 bases and J by 3 bases, with 9 bases of the junction left unmatched. Germline V gene sequence: CDR1 SGDLS, CDR2 YYNGEE. This CDR3 reads CASSLGGAKYTGELFF. Written as DNA, the CDR3 is TGTGCCAGCAGCTTAGGGGGCGCTAAGTACACCGGGGAGCTGTTTTTT. The entire variable domain, with the rest obtained from reference TRBV9 and TRBJ2-2, is as follows: DSGVTQTPKHLITATGQRVTLRCSPRSGDLSVYWYQQSLDQGLQFLIQYYNGEERAKGNILERFSAQQFPDLHSELNLSSLELGDSALYFCASSLGGAKYTGELFFGEGSRLTVL.

Only one count was recorded for this clone. The V and J genes are TRBV7-3 and TRBJ2-7; 10 bases are shared with TRBD2. CDR3 length: 17 residues. The trim removed 3 bases at V and 7 bases at J, leaving 15 bases unmatched. The V gene's germline CDR1 is SGHTA and CDR2 FQGTGA. CDR3 in DNA: TGTGCCAGCAGCTTGAGAGTATCACTAGCGGGATCGGGTGAGCAGTACTTC. It is translated as CASSLRVSLAGSGEQYF.

This clone was counted once. The chain joins TRBV5-1 to TRBJ2-2; the match to TRBD2 covers 11 bases. This CDR3 region has 18 residues. Germline CDR1 is SGHRS and CDR2 is YFSETQ. Trimming at V came to 4 bases and at J to 0 bases, leaving 8 bases not matched to a gene. The DNA of the CDR3 is TGCGCCAGCAGCGTTGTTGGACTAGCGGGTGCGAACACCGGGGAGCTGTTTTTT. The encoded protein is CASSVVGLAGANTGELFF.

The chain uses TRBV11-3 and TRBJ2-1; D may be TRBD2 (6 bases). V was shortened by 1 base and J by 0 bases, with 10 bases between the two germline ends. CDR3 size: 16 residues. Germline V CDR1 and CDR2: SGHNT, YENEEA. CDR3 bases: TGTGCCAGCAGCTTAGTTGGGACTCTCTCCTACAATGAGCAGTTCTTC. This encodes CASSLVGTLSYNEQFF.

This clone was detected a few times. This chain uses TRBV25-1 with TRBJ2-7; TRBD2 matches at 11 bases. The CDR3 extends over 13 amino acids. Germline values: CDR1 MGHDK, CDR2 SYGVNS. V gave up 7 bases and J gave up 10 bases; unmatched junction bases: 9. In DNA, the CDR3 is TGTGCCAGCACTGGGACTAGCGGTTCGTTCCAGTACTTC. Its protein product is CASTGTSGSFQYF.

The rearrangement links TRBV19 to TRBJ2-1, with 7 bases aligning to TRBD2. The germline CDR1 and CDR2 sequences are LNHDA and SQIVND (reference sequence). This CDR3 has 14 amino acids. J gave up 3 bases and V 9 bases, and 8 bases lay outside the gene matches. The chain's CDR3 is CASQLAGVYNEQFF. The CDR3 DNA sequence: TGTGCCAGCCAGCTGGCGGGGGTCTACAATGAGCAGTTCTTC.